The source of this T cell receptor (beta chain) is a study of breast tumors, draining lymph nodes, adjacent tissues. This clonotype was recorded at least ten times. This CDR3 region has 14 residues. Trimming removed 5 bases from V and 5 bases from J, with 17 bases in between. The germline CDR1 and CDR2 sequences are SGHDT and YYEEEE. Each CDR3 protein is one row after TCRdb ran MiXCR on the multiplex PCR reads. The sample has about 230,000 distinct CDR3 sequences; roughly 32% are singletons. Samples came from axillary lymph nodes draining the breast cancer. The specimen sequenced was axillary lymph node tissue. V usage is TRBV5-6 and J usage is TRBJ2-7; a weak D match, TRBD2 (5 bases). The receptor's source is a female donor with breast cancer. Some clones in this sample may be carry-over from other donors' samples. Written as DNA, the CDR3 is TGTGCCAGCAGTCGTCGAGGGCTAATAAACGAGCAGTACTTC. It is translated as CASSRRGLINEQYF.